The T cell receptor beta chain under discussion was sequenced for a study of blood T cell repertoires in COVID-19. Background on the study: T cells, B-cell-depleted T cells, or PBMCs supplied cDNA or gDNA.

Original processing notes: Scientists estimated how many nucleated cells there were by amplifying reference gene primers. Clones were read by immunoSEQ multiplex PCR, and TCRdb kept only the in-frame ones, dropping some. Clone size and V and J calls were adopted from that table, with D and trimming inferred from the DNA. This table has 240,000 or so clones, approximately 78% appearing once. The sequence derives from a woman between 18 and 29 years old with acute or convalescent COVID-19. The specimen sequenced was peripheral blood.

CDR3 loop: CASSYRGGGQPQHF. CDR3 DNA: TGTGCCAGCAGTTACAGGGGGGGTGGTCAGCCCCAGCATTTT. The J gene is TRBJ1-5, the V gene TRBV6-5; maybe TRBD1 (6 bases). The CDR3 is made up of 14 amino acids. The V and J ends lost 2 bases and 6 bases respectively, with 11 bases between them. Germline V gene sequence: CDR1 MNHEY, CDR2 SVGAGI.